This passage covers 6 T cell receptor beta chains from one sample sequenced in a study of response to subunit inactivated influenza vaccine (dated by TCRdb to 2016 to 2019). Library creation used RT-PCR. TCRdb names Illumina HiSeq 2500 as the instrument used. TCRdb's own reprocessing of the public reads used fastp at Q25 and MiXCR and kept productive beta chains. Each entry merges the rows of one CDR3 protein and shows their most common DNA and genes. The sample table contains hundreds of thousands of distinct CDR3 sequences; only one count was recorded for 13% of them. Around 13% of the sample is in the top ten clones. The sample's time point label, in plain terms: approximately 45 days after influenza vaccine administration. Sequences were derived from PBMCs from blood, sampled around seven weeks after vaccination. The source is a man between 45 and 60 years old who received an inactivated influenza vaccine. Donor details come from another sample of the same person, matched by shared clones.

V is TRBV5-1 and J is TRBJ2-5; TRBD2 matches 10 bases. The CDR3 covers 13 residues. In germline, CDR1 is SGHRS, CDR2 YFSETQ. V was clipped by 7 bases and J by 6 bases; unmatched bases: 6. CDR3: CASQAGGRKTQYF. The DNA for the CDR3 is TGCGCCAGCCAAGCGGGAGGGCGAAAGACCCAGTACTTC.

This clonotype was observed at least ten times. The chain couples TRBV12-3 or TRBV12-4 to TRBJ2-7; D is possibly TRBD2 (5 bases). V was clipped by 2 bases and J by 3 bases, with 17 bases between them. The CDR3 has 16 residues. CDR3 residues: CASSLRVNGKIYEQYF. The CDR3 DNA follows: TGTGCCAGCAGTTTAAGGGTCAACGGGAAAATCTACGAGCAGTACTTC.

The J gene is TRBJ2-1, the V gene TRBV12-3 or TRBV12-4; TRBD2 matches 9 bases. The CDR3 spans 14 residues. V lost 10 bases and J lost 4; bases outside the gene matches: 8. The CDR3 is CATQKGLAYNEQFF. CDR3 DNA sequence: TGTGCCACTCAGAAGGGACTAGCATACAATGAGCAGTTCTTC.

In its sample, this clonotype was seen a few times. J is TRBJ1-4 and V is TRBV28; TRBD1 might be the D (6 bases). The CDR3 loop spans 16 amino acids. Trimming pared 5 bases from V and 0 bases from J, leaving 13 bases between. The germline gives CDR1 MDHEN, CDR2 SYDVKM. This chain's CDR3 is CASSSQGTSTNEKLFF. In DNA, the CDR3 is TGTGCCAGCAGTAGCCAGGGGACTTCAACTAATGAAAAACTGTTTTTT.

The gene calls are TRBV7-9 and TRBJ2-7; D is possibly TRBD1 or TRBD2 (5 bases each). Germline CDR1 and CDR2: SEHNR and FQNEAQ (reference sequence). This CDR3 is built from 17 residues. Deletions cut 0 bases from V and 4 bases from J, with 19 bases between. The CDR3 reads CASSLAGNSRQIYEQYF. In nucleotides, the CDR3 is TGTGCCAGCAGCTTAGCCGGGAATAGTCGACAGATTTACGAGCAGTACTTC.

This clonotype was detected many times. The CDR3 DNA follows: TGTGCCAGCAGTCTACTCGCCATCGGGGCGGGGAAAAACATTCAGTACTTC. Translation: CASSLLAIGAGKNIQYF. The gene calls are TRBV28 and TRBJ2-4; a weak D match, TRBD2 (6 bases). Germline V gene data show CDR1 as MDHEN and CDR2 as SYDVKM. V was cut by 5 bases and J by 4 bases, with 21 bases left in between. The CDR3 has 17 residues.